Presented here are 30 T cell receptor beta chains from one specimen sequenced in a study of blood T cell repertoires in COVID-19. The protocol was immunoSEQ multiplex PCR, while the TCRdb copy is restricted to in-frame clones and leaves out a portion. The data hold approximately 180,000 clones, with 70% to 85% observed a single time. Sequences were obtained from PBMCs or T cells enriched from blood (not recorded which). The receptors were gathered from a woman in her sixties or seventies with acute COVID-19.

This clone showed up just once. The genes are TRBV2 and TRBJ2-7; 7 positions match TRBD2. The CDR3 sequence is 15 residues long. With 5 bases clipped from V and 0 bases from J, the junction kept 7 bases outside the gene matches. Germline V lookup: CDR1 SNHLY, CDR2 FYNNEI. CDR3 loop: CASSFTSVSSYEQYF. CDR3 DNA: TGTGCCAGCAGTTTTACTAGCGTCAGCTCCTACGAGCAGTACTTC. Drawing the rest from reference TRBV2 and TRBJ2-7, the complete variable domain is EPEVTQTPSHQVTQMGQEVILRCVPISNHLYFYWYRQILGQKVEFLVSFYNNEISEKSEIFDDQFSVERPDGSNFTLKIRSTKLEDSAMYFCASSFTSVSSYEQYFGPGTRLTVT.

The CDR3 sequence: CASSPLLAGSTDTQYF. The CDR3, as DNA: TGTGCCAGCTCACCGCTTCTAGCGGGGAGCACAGATACGCAGTATTTT. The V and J genes are TRBV18 and TRBJ2-3; 9 bases are shared with TRBD2. V lost 3 bases, J lost 0 bases, and 4 bases stayed unmatched. This CDR3 comprises 16 residues. From germline, CDR1 is KGHSH and CDR2 LQKENI. Variable domain in full (rest from reference TRBV18 and TRBJ2-3): NAGVMQNPRHLVRRRGQEARLRCSPMKGHSHVYWYRQLPEEGLKFMVYLQKENIIDESGMPKERFSAEFPKEGPSILRIQQVVRGDSAAYFCASSPLLAGSTDTQYFGPGTRLTVL.

The chain employs TRBV7-2 and TRBJ2-1, with 8 nucleotides matching TRBD1. CDR1 is SGHTA and CDR2 is FQGNSA in the germline V gene. This CDR3 is 15 amino acids long. Trimming at V came to 3 bases and at J to 4 bases, leaving 5 bases not matched to a gene. CDR3 coding DNA: TGTGCCAGCAGCTTCACAGGGGGATATTACAATGAGCAGTTCTTC. Protein: CASSFTGGYYNEQFF.

The gene calls are TRBV2 and TRBJ2-3; the D gene is possibly TRBD2 (6 bases). Germline V gene sequence: CDR1 SNHLY, CDR2 FYNNEI. The CDR3 runs 15 residues. Trimming removed 4 bases from V and 5 bases from J, with 16 bases in between. CDR3 DNA: TGTGCCAGCAGTGCCGTTAGTGGGGGAGGAGATACGCAGTATTTT. This gives the protein CASSAVSGGGDTQYF.

This chain joins TRBV3-1 (or the pseudogene TRBV3-2) and TRBJ1-5; TRBD1 matches at 8 bases. CDR1 is LGHDT and CDR2 is YNNKEL in the germline V gene (reference sequence). V gave up 0 bases and J gave up 7 bases; unmatched junction bases: 5. The CDR3 loop spans 15 amino acids. CDR3 residues: CASSQEMTGEQPQHF. CDR3 in DNA: TGTGCCAGCAGCCAAGAGATGACAGGGGAACAGCCCCAGCATTTT.

With regard to this clone: In the same sample, other DNA sequences code for this CDR3. This sequence joins TRBV3-1 (or the pseudogene TRBV3-2) and TRBJ1-5; D is perhaps TRBD1 (5 bases). Between the trimmed V and J ends, which lost 1 base and 5 bases, there was a span of 12 bases. Germline lookup yields CDR1 LGHDT and CDR2 YNNKEL (reference sequence). This CDR3 is built from 15 residues. CDR3 sequence: CASSQVQGSDQPQHF. CDR3 nucleotide sequence: TGTGCCAGCAGCCAAGTGCAGGGTTCTGATCAGCCCCAGCATTTT.

The chain is built from TRBV3-1 (or the pseudogene TRBV3-2) and TRBJ1-1; TRBD1 aligns across 9 bases. Germline lookup yields CDR1 LGHDT and CDR2 YNNKEL (reference sequence). V lost 2 bases to trimming and J lost 4 bases; unmatched junction nucleotides: 11. This CDR3 has 17 amino acids. CDR3 amino acids: CASSQNQSRDRVTEAFF. The CDR3 coding sequence is TGTGCCAGCAGCCAAAACCAGAGTCGGGACAGGGTCACTGAAGCTTTCTTT.

The rearrangement joins TRBV7-2 to TRBJ1-5, with D unclear. Germline CDR1 SGHTA, CDR2 FQGNSA. The CDR3 contains 13 residues. The ends were cut back, 1 base at V and 4 bases at J, with 5 bases in the middle. The CDR3 loop is CASSLVLNQPQHF. Written as DNA, the CDR3 is TGTGCCAGCAGCTTAGTCCTAAATCAGCCCCAGCATTTT.

CDR3 sequence (DNA): TGTGCCAGCAGCCACGCGCGGGGGGCGCAGGCCAAAAACATTCAGTACTTC. It encodes CASSHARGAQAKNIQYF. The J gene is TRBJ2-4, the V gene TRBV4-2; 8 bases map to TRBD2. V lost 3 bases to trimming and J lost 1 base; unmatched junction nucleotides: 8. Germline V gives CDR1 LGHNA, CDR2 YNFKEQ. The CDR3 sequence is 17 residues long.

The chain is built from TRBV6-5 and TRBJ1-5, with D maybe TRBD1 (5 bases). CDR1 is MNHEY and CDR2 is SVGAGI in the germline V gene. Deletions cut 0 bases from V and 5 bases from J, with 11 bases between. The CDR3 extends over 15 amino acids. CDR3 amino acids: CASSYSGADDQPQHF. The CDR3 DNA reads as TGTGCCAGCAGTTACTCTGGGGCAGACGATCAGCCCCAGCATTTT.

The V and J genes are TRBV14 and TRBJ1-1; unclear D gene. This CDR3 spans 11 amino acids. Trimming took off 2 bases at V and 6 bases at J, with 4 bases between the two ends. Per the germline V gene, CDR1 is SGHDN and CDR2 is FVKESK. This CDR3 is CASSQIAEAFF. As DNA, the CDR3 is TGTGCCAGCAGCCAAATCGCTGAAGCTTTCTTT.

Points on this clone: The conserved closing phenylalanine or tryptophan is absent in this CDR3, likely reflecting a read error. The DNA is left out, because the CDR3 cannot be placed on it with certainty; the CDR3 is given as TCRdb lists it. The chain carries TRBV5-1 and TRBJ1-2; the table's D call TRBD1 went unverified against the DNA. The CDR3 is made up of 11 amino acids, end residues included. The V gene's germline CDR1 is SGHRS and CDR2 YFSETQ. This chain's CDR3 is CASSPGTTKAG.

This clone was observed once. The genes are TRBV19 and TRBJ2-5, with D maybe TRBD2 (6 bases). V was shortened by 4 bases and J by 5 bases, with 20 bases between the two germline ends. CDR1 and CDR2 (germline): LNHDA, SQIVND (reference sequence). This CDR3 is 16 amino acids long. This CDR3 is CASSTTRDGRGETQYF. In DNA form, the CDR3 reads TGTGCCAGTAGTACGACCCGGGACGGTCGGGGGGAGACCCAGTACTTC.

The J gene is TRBJ2-3, the V gene TRBV27; possibly TRBD1 for D (6 bases). Trimming shortened V by 2 bases and J by 2 bases, and 11 bases separated the two germline ends. Germline loops: CDR1 MNHEY, CDR2 SMNVEV (reference sequence). The CDR3 totals 15 residues. CDR3: CASSLQGSSTDTQYF. In DNA form, the CDR3 reads TGTGCCAGCAGTTTACAGGGGTCATCCACAGATACGCAGTATTTT.

V and J are TRBV18 and TRBJ2-3; TRBD1 might be the D (7 bases). The CDR3 runs to 17 residues. Germline V CDR1 and CDR2: KGHSH, LQKENI. The V gene lost 5 bases and the J gene lost 1 base, with 19 bases spanning the gap. This CDR3 is CASSGPRQGGGTDTQYF. CDR3 DNA: TGTGCCAGCTCAGGACCCCGACAGGGAGGAGGCACAGATACGCAGTATTTT.

The rearrangement links TRBV5-1 to TRBJ1-5; TRBD1 might be the D (5 bases). Germline CDR1 and CDR2: SGHRS and YFSETQ. Trimming shortened V by 0 bases and J by 2 bases, and 12 bases separated the two germline ends. The CDR3 is made up of 16 amino acids. CDR3 protein: CASSLAPREGNQPQHF. In DNA form, the CDR3 reads TGCGCCAGCAGCTTGGCCCCCAGGGAAGGCAATCAGCCCCAGCATTTT.

V gene TRBV24-1 combines with J gene TRBJ1-2; D may be TRBD1 (6 bases). V dropped 4 bases and J dropped 5 bases, with 7 bases sitting between them. From germline, CDR1 is KGHDR and CDR2 SFDVKD. This CDR3 has 12 residues. CDR3 bases: TGTGCCACCAGTGACAGGGGTTATGGCTACACCTTC. Translating it yields CATSDRGYGYTF.

The chain has TRBV6-1 and TRBJ2-1; 7 bases agree with TRBD2. V dropped 1 base and J dropped 2; count of bases not matched to a gene: 2. Germline V gene lookup returns CDR1 MNHNS and CDR2 SASEGT. The CDR3 has 15 residues. CDR3 residues: CASSEVAGAYNEQFF. The CDR3 coding sequence is TGTGCCAGCAGTGAAGTGGCGGGAGCCTACAATGAGCAGTTCTTC.

The chain has TRBV18 and TRBJ2-5, with TRBD2 matching over 7 bases. The CDR3 runs 15 residues. Germline V gene sequence: CDR1 KGHSH, CDR2 LQKENI. J gave up 5 bases and V 4 bases, and 10 bases lay outside the gene matches. The CDR3 loop is CASSLGAGSVETQYF. CDR3 DNA sequence: TGTGCCAGCTCACTTGGAGCGGGGTCGGTGGAGACCCAGTACTTC. Full variable domain (remainder filled in from reference TRBV18 and TRBJ2-5): NAGVMQNPRHLVRRRGQEARLRCSPMKGHSHVYWYRQLPEEGLKFMVYLQKENIIDESGMPKERFSAEFPKEGPSILRIQQVVRGDSAAYFCASSLGAGSVETQYFGPGTRLLVL.

In this sample, this clone turned up a few times. The gene calls are TRBV7-8 and TRBJ2-7; 11 bases match TRBD2. Germline V gene sequence: CDR1 SGHVS, CDR2 FQNEAQ. Unmatched junction bases numbered 9, after V lost 2 bases and J lost 6 bases. The CDR3 is 16 residues long. This CDR3 reads CASSLLLAGVSGEQYF. The DNA for the CDR3 is TGTGCCAGCAGCTTATTACTAGCGGGAGTTTCGGGCGAGCAGTACTTC.

This clone came up a few times. The chain joins TRBV19 to TRBJ2-1; possible D gene TRBD2, 5 bases. The V gene's germline CDR1 is LNHDA and CDR2 SQIVND (reference sequence). V dropped 5 bases and J dropped 7 bases, with 15 bases sitting between them. CDR3 size: 14 residues. The CDR3: CASSSRTQMNEQFF. The CDR3 DNA reads TGTGCCAGTAGTTCGAGGACTCAGATGAATGAGCAGTTCTTC.

This clone occurred once. The chain is built from TRBV24-1 and TRBJ1-2; D not certain. The CDR3 has 15 amino acids. Germline assignment: CDR1 KGHDR and CDR2 SFDVKD. Trimming removed 3 bases from V and 7 bases from J, with 17 bases in between. CDR3: CATSDRAHPSGGYTF. CDR3 DNA: TGTGCCACCAGTGATCGGGCCCATCCGAGCGGTGGCTACACCTTC.

The V call is TRBV15, the J call TRBJ2-4; D might be TRBD1 (6 bases). The CDR3 has 15 residues. From germline, CDR1 is LNHNV and CDR2 YYDKDF (reference sequence). V lost 0 bases, J lost 2 bases, and 8 bases lay in between. The CDR3 sequence is CATSRDRGTKNIQYF. In DNA, the CDR3 is TGTGCCACCAGCAGAGATAGGGGGACCAAAAACATTCAGTACTTC.

V and J are TRBV25-1 and TRBJ2-4; 13 bases are shared with TRBD2. The V gene's germline CDR1 is MGHDK and CDR2 SYGVNS. The CDR3 has 17 residues. V lost 2 bases to trimming and J lost 6 bases; unmatched junction nucleotides: 7. The CDR3 nucleotides are TGTGCCAGCAGTGAACCTTGGACTAGCGGGAGTTCAAACATTCAGTACTTC. Its protein is CASSEPWTSGSSNIQYF.

This rearrangement joins TRBV4-2 to TRBJ2-1; 9 bases are a match to TRBD2. From germline, CDR1 is LGHNA and CDR2 YNFKEQ. J gave up 5 bases and V 0 bases, and 5 bases lay outside the gene matches. The CDR3 has 16 amino acids. This CDR3 reads CASSQEAGGQHNEQFF. CDR3 DNA: TGTGCCAGCAGCCAAGAGGCGGGAGGGCAGCACAATGAGCAGTTCTTC.

This clone was observed a single time. The chain joins TRBV19 to TRBJ2-3, with 11 nucleotides matching TRBD2. Germline V lookup: CDR1 LNHDA, CDR2 SQIVND (reference sequence). Trimming took 6 bases from V and 2 from J; bases not matched to a gene: 4. The CDR3 runs 15 residues. For the CDR3, the DNA is TGTGCCAGTAGGACGACTAGCGGGGACACAGATACGCAGTATTTT. Amino acid sequence: CASRTTSGDTDTQYF.

The J gene is TRBJ2-1, the V gene TRBV24-1, with 12 bases aligning to TRBD2. Germline loops: CDR1 KGHDR, CDR2 SFDVKD. The junction had 4 bases not matched to a gene; V was cut back by 4 bases and J by 4 bases. The CDR3 covers 16 residues. The CDR3 DNA follows: TGTGCCACCAGTGACCGGACTAGCGGGGCTTACAATGAGCAGTTCTTC. As protein: CATSDRTSGAYNEQFF.

The chain joins TRBV11-2 to TRBJ1-1; the match to TRBD1 covers 7 bases. This CDR3 has 16 amino acids. Germline V gene data show CDR1 as SGHAT and CDR2 as FQNNGV. The V segment lost 1 base and the J segment 10 bases; nucleotides outside the gene matches: 15. This chain's CDR3 is CASSLVISAGGSRAFF. CDR3 DNA sequence: TGTGCCAGCAGCTTAGTTATCTCGGCAGGGGGTAGCAGAGCTTTCTTT.

The genes are TRBV3-1 (or the pseudogene TRBV3-2) and TRBJ1-5; TRBD1 agrees at 7 bases. The germline gives CDR1 LGHDT, CDR2 YNNKEL (reference sequence). CDR3 size: 17 residues. The J segment lost 2 bases and the V segment lost 0 bases, leaving 7 bases of the junction unmatched. The CDR3 DNA follows: TGTGCCAGCAGCCAAGACGCGACAGGGCTGGGCAATCAGCCCCAGCATTTT. Translating it yields CASSQDATGLGNQPQHF.

V is TRBV9 and J is TRBJ2-5; 12 bases fit TRBD2. CDR1 SGDLS and CDR2 YYNGEE come from the germline V gene. The V gene end was trimmed by 3 bases and the J gene end by 4 bases; junction bases not matched to a gene: 7. The CDR3 runs 16 residues. CDR3 protein: CASSGRLAGEIETQYF. The CDR3 region has the DNA TGTGCCAGCAGCGGAAGACTAGCGGGGGAGATAGAGACCCAGTACTTC.